This T cell receptor (beta chain) was sequenced during a study of cytomegalovirus exposure and HLA in healthy donors. Findings and caveats of the study: A later analysis showed TCR association rates differing by HLA locus, peaking at DRB1 and lowest at HLA-C. Earlier findings revealed that most TCR beta V segments proved productive either about 87% or about 30% of the time. The investigators catalogued 164 TCR beta chains as cytomegalovirus-associated.

Donors had nominal health at sampling but likely had unrecorded immune exposures. PCR amplification relied on 60 Vbeta primers (plus 13 Jbeta primers). Sequencing was performed with immunoSEQ multiplex PCR; in TCRdb, only in-frame clones are kept and a portion is missing. The profile shows tens of thousands of clones, approximately 78% of them singletons. The trim removed 8 bases at V and 6 bases at J, leaving 9 bases unmatched. Germline V gene data show CDR1 as SGHTA and CDR2 as FQGNSA. CDR3 length: 15 amino acids. In regard to this clone: What it binds is unknown.

The chain joins TRBV7-2 to TRBJ2-2; TRBD2 agrees at 10 bases. This clonotype originated in a middle-aged man in good health and CMV-seronegative. The sample comprised PBMCs. DNA of the CDR3: TGTGCCAGCTCCCACGGGACTAGCGAGCCCGGGGAGCTGTTTTTT. Protein sequence: CASSHGTSEPGELFF.